The rows below give T cell receptor beta chains drawn from one sample of a study of blood T cell repertoires in COVID-19. Using immunoSEQ multiplex PCR, the repertoire was profiled, and TCRdb retains in-frame clones only, with some absent. Of 200,000 to 250,000 clones in the sample, around 83% are singletons; the top ten hold about 3.2%. The sample taken for sequencing was peripheral blood. The receptors derive from a woman aged 18-29 years with acute or convalescent COVID-19. The CDR3 runs from the conserved cysteine through the conserved F or W. Each record gives: J gene, V gene, CDR3 protein.

>TRBJ2-5|TRBV11-2
CASSPMRGTQETQYF
>TRBJ1-2|TRBV19
CASRLQGADYGYTF
>TRBJ1-3|TRBV6-5
CASRLGLNSGNTIYF
>TRBJ2-7|TRBV27
CASSLSPYFSEQYF
>TRBJ2-7|TRBV19
CASRGQGPYEQYF
>TRBJ1-4|TRBV13
CASSKREFNEKLFF
>TRBJ2-1|TRBV5-1
CASRSGYNEQFF
>TRBJ2-1|TRBV19
CASRPSGRVRSSYNEQFF
>TRBJ2-3|TRBV27
CASSLAGRNTDTQYF
>TRBJ2-1|TRBV29-1
CSVVSGRKNEQFF
>TRBJ2-4|TRBV7-2
CASSLMDRGAGNIQYF
>TRBJ2-7|TRBV4-1
CASSQAPGLAAYEQYF
>TRBJ1-2|TRBV28
CASSMPGQGFYGYTF
>TRBJ1-6|TRBV30
CAWSAGQKNSPLHF
>TRBJ1-6|TRBV5-1
CASSSDSSSYNSPLHF
>TRBJ1-2|TRBV7-9
CASSLSGTGALYGYTF
>TRBJ2-7|TRBV28
CASSSPGTGGYEQYF
>TRBJ1-6|TRBV5-5
CASSPLPGQGTSPLHF
>TRBJ2-4|TRBV18
CASSVGLDKNIQYF
>TRBJ1-2|TRBV27
CASTLRTGGAYGYTF
>TRBJ1-1|TRBV5-8
CASSLGGTGGPGAFF
>TRBJ1-5|TRBV19
CASGGGGQSYSNQPQHF
>TRBJ2-5|TRBV28
CASTDALEQETQYF
>TRBJ1-6|TRBV28
CASSLFGTGVSPLHF
>TRBJ1-5|TRBV5-1
CASSLGDNSNQPQHF
>TRBJ2-7|TRBV6-2/TRBV6-3
CASSTGTSGLSYEQYF
>TRBJ2-1|TRBV6-5
CASARGRGYNEQFF
>TRBJ2-6|TRBV7-2
CASSLVGQGTGANVLTF
>TRBJ2-7|TRBV11-2
CASSTTGTGRYEQYF
>TRBJ2-7|TRBV7-7
CASSPGGGWGGEQYF
>TRBJ1-6|TRBV6-6
CASRQGDYNSPLHF
>TRBJ1-4|TRBV28
CASSFTVRDSVTTNEKLFF
>TRBJ2-7|TRBV5-1
CASSSPSYPGLVWYEQYF
>TRBJ2-1|TRBV7-2
CASSPRGGGLSYNEQFF
>TRBJ2-5|TRBV13
CASSLAWTGEETQYF
>TRBJ2-7|TRBV29-1
CSVVFSTGGREQYF
>TRBJ2-7|TRBV4-3
CASSQDQGPSSYEQYF
>TRBJ2-7|TRBV21-1
CASSTTFTVYEQYF
>TRBJ2-7|TRBV13
CASSHSLSSYEQYF
>TRBJ1-4|TRBV27
CASMPGGYNEKLFF
>TRBJ2-2|TRBV19
CASSPQGLLTGELFF
>TRBJ1-1|TRBV10-1
CASSEGGQGGTEAFF
>TRBJ1-6|TRBV27
CASSYSGTRNSPLHF
>TRBJ2-7|TRBV5-4
CASSLSSGIGNEQYF
>TRBJ1-5|TRBV10-1
CATQSGGGDSNQPQHF
>TRBJ2-1|TRBV3-1/TRBV3-2
CASSHGREGSYNEQFF